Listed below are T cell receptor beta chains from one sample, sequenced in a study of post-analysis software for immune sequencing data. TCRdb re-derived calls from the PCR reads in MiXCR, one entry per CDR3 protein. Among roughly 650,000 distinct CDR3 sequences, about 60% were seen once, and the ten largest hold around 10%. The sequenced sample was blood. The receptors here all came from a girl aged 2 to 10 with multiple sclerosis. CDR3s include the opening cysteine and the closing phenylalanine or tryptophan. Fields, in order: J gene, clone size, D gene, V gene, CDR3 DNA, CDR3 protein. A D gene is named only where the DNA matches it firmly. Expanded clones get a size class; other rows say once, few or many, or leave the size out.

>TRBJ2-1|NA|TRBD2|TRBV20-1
TGCAGTGCTAGAGGCCAGGGAGGGGTGGATGAGCAGTTCTTC
CSARGQGGVDEQFF
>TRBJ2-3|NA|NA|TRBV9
TGTGCCAGCACCTTACAAGGGAACCGGGACAACACAGATACGCAGTATTTT
CASTLQGNRDNTDTQYF
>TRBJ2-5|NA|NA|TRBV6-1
TGTGCCAGCAGGGCCTGGGAAAAACAAGAGACCCAGTACTTC
CASRAWEKQETQYF
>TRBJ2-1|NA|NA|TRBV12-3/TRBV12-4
TGTGCCAGCATTCGGACGCCAGGGTGGAATGAGCAGTTCTTC
CASIRTPGWNEQFF
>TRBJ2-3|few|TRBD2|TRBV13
TGTGCCAGCAGCCTCGTCCGAGCGGGAGGCACAGATACGCAGTATTTT
CASSLVRAGGTDTQYF
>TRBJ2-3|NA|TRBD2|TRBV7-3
TGTGCCAGCAGCTCGGGACTAGCGGGAGGACCGAAGTTCGATACGCAGTATTTT
CASSSGLAGGPKFDTQYF
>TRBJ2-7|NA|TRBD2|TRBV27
TGTGCCAGCAGTTCATCGACTAGCGGGAGGGCCCACGAGCAGTACTTC
CASSSSTSGRAHEQYF
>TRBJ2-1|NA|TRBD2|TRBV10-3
TGTGCCATCAGCGGAGCGGGAAGCTCCTACAATGAGCAGTTCTTC
CAISGAGSSYNEQFF
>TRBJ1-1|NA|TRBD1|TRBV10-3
TGTGCCACTGCGGCCGGGACAGGGGGCTACGGCACTGAAGCTTTCTTT
CATAAGTGGYGTEAFF
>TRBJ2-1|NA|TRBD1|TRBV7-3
TGTGCCAGCAGCCCCTCCCGGGACAGGGTACCCTACAATGAGCAGTTCTTC
CASSPSRDRVPYNEQFF